A single sample gave rise to the 30 T cell receptor beta chains below, sequenced in a study of cytomegalovirus exposure and HLA in healthy donors. PCR employed 60 Vbeta and 13 Jbeta primers. The data were produced by immunoSEQ multiplex PCR, yet TCRdb's version contains in-frame clones alone and is incomplete. The data hold about 72,000 clones, with about 72% observed a single time. Sequenced sample: PBMCs. These receptors all stem from a man aged 35 to 55 in good health and CMV-seropositive.

This chain joins TRBV18 and TRBJ1-6; TRBD1 is a possible D gene (6 bases). Trimming removed 1 base at V and 6 bases at J, with 13 bases between. The germline V gene encodes CDR1 KGHSH and CDR2 LQKENI. This CDR3 has 16 amino acids. This CDR3 reads CASSPRRRGLNSPLHF. CDR3 in DNA: TGTGCCAGCTCACCACGCCGGCGGGGGCTTAATTCACCCCTCCACTTT.

The CDR3 here is CASSSSGTTVEKLFF. The CDR3 nucleotides read TGCGCCAGCAGCTCTTCCGGGACAACGGTTGAAAAACTGTTTTTT. This chain connects TRBV5-1 to TRBJ1-4; possible D gene TRBD1, 6 bases. Germline loops: CDR1 SGHRS, CDR2 YFSETQ. The CDR3 length is 15 residues. The V end was cut by 3 bases, the J end by 7 bases, with 16 bases between.

The V gene is TRBV19, the J gene TRBJ1-2; TRBD1 aligns across 9 bases. This CDR3 has 15 residues. Germline V gene data show CDR1 as LNHDA and CDR2 as SQIVND (reference sequence). V shed 1 base and J 4 bases; nucleotides not matched to a gene: 4. The CDR3 sequence is CASSIGDRALYGYTF. The CDR3 bases are TGTGCCAGTAGTATAGGGGACAGGGCACTCTATGGCTACACCTTC.

J is TRBJ1-6 and V is TRBV19; D is possibly TRBD1 (5 bases). The CDR3 extends over 16 amino acids. V lost 5 bases, J lost 3 bases, and 14 bases lay in between. Germline V gene sequence: CDR1 LNHDA, CDR2 SQIVND (reference sequence). CDR3 DNA: TGTGCCAGTAGTGCCACCGACAGCCTCTATAATTCACCCCTCCACTTT. Amino acid sequence: CASSATDSLYNSPLHF.

The rearrangement uses TRBV28 and TRBJ2-5; 11 nucleotides match TRBD1. Germline CDR1 and CDR2: MDHEN and SYDVKM. The J segment lost 0 bases and the V segment lost 5 bases, leaving 2 bases of the junction unmatched. CDR3 size: 15 residues. The CDR3, as DNA: TGTGCCAGCAGTGGGGACAGGGGGTACCAAGAGACCCAGTACTTC. This codes for CASSGDRGYQETQYF.

The gene calls are TRBV10-3 and TRBJ1-2; 8 bases are a match to TRBD1. The V and J ends lost 0 bases and 7 bases, in that order; junction bases with no gene match: 4. CDR1 ENHRY and CDR2 SYGVKD come from the germline V gene. The CDR3 contains 14 residues. The CDR3 region is CAISESATGAGYTF. The CDR3 nucleotides are TGTGCCATCAGTGAGTCGGCGACAGGGGCTGGCTACACCTTC.

This clone was observed a handful of times. CDR3 coding DNA: TGCGCCAGCAGGAGACAGGGAACCGGGGAGCTGTTTTTT. Translated: CASRRQGTGELFF. The chain is built from TRBV4-1 and TRBJ2-2, with 7 bases matching TRBD1. This CDR3 has 13 residues. The germline V gene encodes CDR1 MGHRA and CDR2 YSYEKL. Trimming at V came to 6 bases and at J to 5 bases, leaving 3 bases not matched to a gene.

The chain is built from TRBV5-1 and TRBJ1-4; the D is unclear. This CDR3 comprises 15 residues. V lost 4 bases, J lost 9 bases, and 19 bases lay in between. Germline V gives CDR1 SGHRS, CDR2 YFSETQ. The CDR3 DNA reads as TGCGCCAGCAGCGTGGTAGGCAGGCATGGTCAAAAACTGTTTTTT. Translation: CASSVVGRHGQKLFF.

The genes are TRBV29-1 and TRBJ1-4, with TRBD1 matching over 7 bases. From germline, CDR1 is SQVTM and CDR2 ANQGSEA. CDR3 length: 13 amino acids. Trimming took 5 bases from V and 6 from J; bases not matched to a gene: 6. The DNA for the CDR3 is TGCAGCGTTCGGCCCGGGACAGATGAAAAACTGTTTTTT. It specifies CSVRPGTDEKLFF. Drawing the rest from reference TRBV29-1 and TRBJ1-4, the complete variable domain is SAVISQKPSRDICQRGTSLTIQCQVDSQVTMMFWYRQQPGQSLTLIATANQGSEATYESGFVIDKFPISRPNLTFSTLTVSNMSPEDSSIYLCSVRPGTDEKLFFGSGTQLSVL.

This chain joins TRBV11-1 and TRBJ1-2, with D perhaps TRBD1 (5 bases). CDR1 SGHAT and CDR2 FQDESV come from the germline V gene (reference sequence). This CDR3 is 14 amino acids long. Trimming shortened V by 5 bases and J by 7 bases, and 17 bases separated the two germline ends. The DNA for the CDR3 is TGTGCCAGCAGCCCCACAGGATCTTCTCGTGGCTACACCTTC. This encodes CASSPTGSSRGYTF. Full variable domain (remainder filled in from reference TRBV11-1 and TRBJ1-2): EAEVAQSPRYKITEKSQAVAFWCDPISGHATLYWYRQILGQGPELLVQFQDESVVDDSQLPKDRFSAERLKGVDSTLKIQPAELGDSAMYLCASSPTGSSRGYTFGSGTRLTVV.

This clone was found once. The V gene is TRBV5-1, the J gene TRBJ2-3; D gene ambiguous. From germline, CDR1 is SGHRS and CDR2 YFSETQ. Trimming cost V 2 bases and J 0 bases, with 13 bases left between them. This CDR3 comprises 16 residues. Here the CDR3 DNA reads TGCGCCAGCAGCTTTGCCGGGTCCAGTAGCACAGATACGCAGTATTTT. This encodes CASSFAGSSSTDTQYF.

The chain joins TRBV7-3 to TRBJ2-3; the D gene is possibly TRBD2 (7 bases). Trimming took 0 bases from V and 4 from J, leaving 11 bases between them. CDR3 size: 15 residues. Germline loops: CDR1 SGHTA, CDR2 FQGTGA. This CDR3 reads CASSLTGGAADTQYF. The CDR3 DNA reads TGTGCCAGCAGCTTAACGGGGGGGGCCGCAGATACGCAGTATTTT.

This chain uses TRBV5-6 with TRBJ1-2, with 9 bases fitting TRBD1. Per germline, CDR1 SGHDT and CDR2 YYEEEE. The CDR3 contains 14 residues. The junction had 7 bases not matched to a gene; V was cut back by 4 bases and J by 6 bases. The DNA of the CDR3 is TGTGCCAGCAGCGCAGGACAGGGGCTTAATGGCTACACCTTC. Translation gives CASSAGQGLNGYTF.

The V and J genes are TRBV12-5 and TRBJ2-5; 8 positions agree with TRBD1. J was trimmed by 2 bases and V by 1 base; bases with no gene match: 3. CDR3 length: 15 amino acids. CDR1 and CDR2 from the germline V gene are LGHNT and FRNRAP. In DNA form, the CDR3 reads TGTGCTAGTGGTTTGGGCACAGGGGGGCAAGAGACCCAGTACTTC. Translating gives CASGLGTGGQETQYF.

The chain uses TRBV2 and TRBJ2-3, with TRBD1 as a possible D gene (5 bases). This CDR3 region has 15 residues. Trimming took off 1 base at V and 4 bases at J, with 12 bases between the two ends. Germline V gene data show CDR1 as SNHLY and CDR2 as FYNNEI. The CDR3 region is CASSEEGIASDTQYF. In nucleotides, the CDR3 is TGTGCCAGCAGTGAAGAGGGGATAGCTTCAGATACGCAGTATTTT.

The chain combines TRBV7-2 with TRBJ2-1; 7 positions match TRBD2. J lost 8 bases, V lost 6 bases, and 10 bases had no gene match. Germline CDR1 reads SGHTA; CDR2 reads FQGNSA. There are 14 residues in the CDR3. CDR3 residues: CASSSYLTSDEQFF. CDR3 nucleotide sequence: TGTGCCAGCAGTTCGTACCTAACTAGCGATGAGCAGTTCTTC.

The J gene is TRBJ2-5, the V gene TRBV13, with 10 nucleotides matching TRBD2. CDR1 is PRHDT, CDR2 FYEKMQ, per germline (reference sequence). Trimming took 5 bases from V and 2 from J; bases not matched to a gene: 5. The CDR3 length is 15 residues. CDR3 DNA sequence: TGTGCCAGCAGCGGCGGACTAGCGGAACAAGAGACCCAGTACTTC. Protein product: CASSGGLAEQETQYF.

This chain connects TRBV10-3 to TRBJ2-5, with D maybe TRBD1 (5 bases). The J call may not be correct, given that the DNA end is closer to TRBJ2-7. This CDR3 has 14 amino acids. Germline CDR1 ENHRY, CDR2 SYGVKD. The CDR3 coding sequence is TGTGCCATCAGTGAGGGGCAGGGCGTGGACGAGCAGTACTTC. This encodes CAISEGQGVDEQYF.

V is TRBV13 and J is TRBJ2-7; TRBD1 matches at 9 bases. The CDR3 has 15 residues. The ends lost 3 bases at V and 2 bases at J; junction bases unmatched: 5. Looked up from germline, CDR1 is PRHDT and CDR2 is FYEKMQ (reference sequence). CDR3 in DNA: TGTGCCAGCAGCTTGGGACAGGGCGGTACCTACGAGCAGTACTTC. Translating gives CASSLGQGGTYEQYF.

This clone occurred once. This chain uses TRBV4-2 with TRBJ2-3, with TRBD2 matching 14 bases. The CDR3 consists of 19 residues. The ends lost 0 bases at V and 0 bases at J; junction bases unmatched: 5. The germline V gene has CDR1 LGHNA and CDR2 YNFKEQ. The CDR3 coding sequence is TGTGCCAGCAGCCAAGATTGGACTAGCGGGGGGACTAGCACAGATACGCAGTATTTT. This gives the protein CASSQDWTSGGTSTDTQYF.

The chain has TRBV10-1 and TRBJ2-7, with 7 nucleotides matching TRBD1. Trimming at V came to 6 bases and at J to 3 bases, leaving 11 bases not matched to a gene. The germline V gene encodes CDR1 WNHNN and CDR2 SYGVQD (reference sequence). This CDR3 region has 15 residues. This chain's CDR3 is CASRSPRDRYYEQYF. DNA for the CDR3: TGCGCCAGCAGATCACCCCGGGACAGATACTACGAGCAGTACTTC.

The gene calls are TRBV5-1 and TRBJ1-2; perhaps TRBD1 as D (6 bases). In germline, CDR1 is SGHRS, CDR2 YFSETQ. V dropped 7 bases and J dropped 2 bases, with 15 bases sitting between them. The CDR3 runs 14 residues. The CDR3 region has the DNA TGCGCCAGCGGCCCCGGACAGCTAAACTATGGCTACACCTTC. Amino acid sequence: CASGPGQLNYGYTF. The full variable domain, rest sourced from reference TRBV5-1 and TRBJ1-2, is KAGVTQTPRYLIKTRGQQVTLSCSPISGHRSVSWYQQTPGQGLQFLFEYFSETQRNKGNFPGRFSGRQFSNSRSEMNVSTLELGDSALYLCASGPGQLNYGYTFGSGTRLTVV.

V is TRBV11-2 and J is TRBJ1-2, with 7 bases that match TRBD1. V lost 5 bases, J lost 6 bases, and 6 bases stayed unmatched. CDR1 is SGHAT and CDR2 is FQNNGV in the germline V gene. This CDR3 is built from 13 residues. CDR3 region: CASSRSDRDGYTF. Here the CDR3 DNA reads TGTGCCAGCAGCCGATCCGACAGGGATGGCTACACCTTC.

J is TRBJ1-1 and V is TRBV4-1; no definite D call. Germline V gene data show CDR1 as MGHRA and CDR2 as YSYEKL. Trimming cost V 4 bases and J 3 bases, with 18 bases left between them. The CDR3 length is 16 residues. In DNA, the CDR3 is TGCGCCAGCAGCCTAAGTAGTGGGGAGGTTGACACTGAAGCTTTCTTT. It is translated as CASSLSSGEVDTEAFF.

The chain uses TRBV27 and TRBJ1-2, with D maybe TRBD1 (5 bases). V was clipped by 0 bases and J by 2 bases, with 13 bases between them. The CDR3 consists of 16 residues. CDR1 is MNHEY and CDR2 is SMNVEV in the germline V gene (reference sequence). The CDR3 loop reads CASSLSSQGFNYGYTF. The CDR3 DNA reads TGTGCCAGCAGTTTATCGTCCCAGGGATTCAACTATGGCTACACCTTC.

This sequence joins TRBV5-1 and TRBJ1-4; D might be TRBD1 (5 bases). Trimming shortened V by 0 bases and J by 4 bases, and 10 bases separated the two germline ends. The CDR3 runs to 15 residues. Germline V CDR1 and CDR2: SGHRS, YFSETQ. CDR3 loop: CASSLADRSNEKLFF. CDR3 nucleotides: TGCGCCAGCAGCTTGGCCGACAGAAGTAATGAAAAACTGTTTTTT.

The genes are TRBV5-4 and TRBJ2-1, with no clear D. With 6 bases removed from V and 4 bases from J, the gap between germline ends came to 8 bases. Germline CDR1 is SGHNT and CDR2 is YYREEE (reference sequence). The CDR3 loop spans 12 amino acids. The CDR3 region is CASTPRYNEQFF. The CDR3 region has the DNA TGTGCCAGCACACCTAGGTACAATGAGCAGTTCTTC.

This clone appeared a single time. The chain combines TRBV5-1 with TRBJ2-7; the D gene is possibly TRBD2 (5 bases). Germline V lookup: CDR1 SGHRS, CDR2 YFSETQ. This CDR3 region has 14 residues. Trimming pared 0 bases from V and 0 bases from J, leaving 7 bases between. CDR3 sequence reads: CASSLEEVSYEQYF. CDR3 nucleotides: TGCGCCAGCAGCTTGGAGGAGGTCTCCTACGAGCAGTACTTC.

This clone was seen more than once but under ten times. V gene TRBV5-4 combines with J gene TRBJ1-4, with 7 bases matching TRBD1. There are 14 residues in the CDR3. After removal of 4 bases from V and 6 bases from J, the junction contained 6 bases not matched to a gene. Germline V gene data show CDR1 as SGHNT and CDR2 as YYREEE (reference sequence). The DNA of the CDR3 is TGTGCCAGCAGCAAGACAGGGACGGATGAAAAACTGTTTTTT. Translation gives CASSKTGTDEKLFF.

The rearrangement links TRBV4-1 to TRBJ2-5, with 11 bases fitting TRBD1. Trimming took 1 base from V and 2 from J; bases not matched to a gene: 3. The CDR3 spans 16 residues. Germline CDR1 is MGHRA and CDR2 is YSYEKL. The CDR3 loop is CASSQAGQGAQETQYF. The CDR3 DNA reads as TGCGCCAGCAGCCAAGCTGGACAGGGGGCTCAAGAGACCCAGTACTTC.